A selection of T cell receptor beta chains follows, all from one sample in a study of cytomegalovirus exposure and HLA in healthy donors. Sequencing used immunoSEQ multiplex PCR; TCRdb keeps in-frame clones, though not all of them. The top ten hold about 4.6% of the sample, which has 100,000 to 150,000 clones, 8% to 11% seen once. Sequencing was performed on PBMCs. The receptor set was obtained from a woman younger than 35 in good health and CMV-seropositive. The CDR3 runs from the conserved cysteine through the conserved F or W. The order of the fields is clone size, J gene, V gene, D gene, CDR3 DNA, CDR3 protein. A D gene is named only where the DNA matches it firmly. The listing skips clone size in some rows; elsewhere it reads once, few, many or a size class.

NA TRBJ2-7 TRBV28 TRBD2 TGTGCCAGCAGTTCAGTTAGCGGGAGGGCATACGAGCAGTACTTC CASSSVSGRAYEQYF
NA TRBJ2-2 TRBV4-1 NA TGCGCCAGCAGCCATAATAGCGGGGAGCTGTTTTTT CASSHNSGELFF
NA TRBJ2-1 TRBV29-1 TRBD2 TGCAGCGTCTCTAGCGGGGTCCTGATAAATGAGCAGTTCTTC CSVSSGVLINEQFF
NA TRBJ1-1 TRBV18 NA TGTGCCAGCTCACCTATATCAGGGGTGGGCACTGAAGCTTTCTTT CASSPISGVGTEAFF
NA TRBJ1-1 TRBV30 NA TGTGCCTGGACACTAAGTAACACTGAAGCTTTCTTT CAWTLSNTEAFF
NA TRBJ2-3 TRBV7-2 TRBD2 TGTGCCAGCAGCTTACTAGCGGCTAGCACAGATACGCAGTATTTT CASSLLAASTDTQYF
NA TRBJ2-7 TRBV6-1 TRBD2 TGTGCCAGCAGTGAACTAGCGGGAGGCACGAGCTCCTACGAGCAGTACTTC CASSELAGGTSSYEQYF
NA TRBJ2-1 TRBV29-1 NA TGCAGCTCGACTGTAGCAACTTACAATGAGCAGTTCTTC CSSTVATYNEQFF
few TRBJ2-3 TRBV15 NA TGTGCCACCAGCAGTGGCTTGGGAGGAGGGCCCACAGATACGCAGTATTTT CATSSGLGGGPTDTQYF
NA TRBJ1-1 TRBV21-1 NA TGTGCCAGCGCCACGAGGGGCCAGCGGGTGGAAGCTTTCTTT CASATRGQRVEAFF
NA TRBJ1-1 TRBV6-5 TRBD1 TGTGCCAGCACCTACGGGGGACAGATGAACACTGAAGCTTTCTTT CASTYGGQMNTEAFF
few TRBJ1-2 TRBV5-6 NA TGTGCCAGCAGTTCAGGGAACTATGGCTACACCTTC CASSSGNYGYTF
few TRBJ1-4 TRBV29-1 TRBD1 TGCAGCGTTGAAGACCGACAGGGTAGAAAACAAGAAAAACTGTTTTTT CSVEDRQGRKQEKLFF
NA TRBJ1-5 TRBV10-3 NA TGTGCCATCAGTGAGATCGGAAGGGGTAGCAATCAGCCCCAGCATTTT CAISEIGRGSNQPQHF
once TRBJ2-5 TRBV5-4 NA TGTGCCAGCAGTATAATTCAAGAGACCCAGTACTTC CASSIIQETQYF
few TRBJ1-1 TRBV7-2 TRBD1 TGTGCCAGCAGCCCTTGGACAGGGGTGAACACTGAAGCTTTCTTT CASSPWTGVNTEAFF
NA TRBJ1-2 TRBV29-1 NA TGCAGCGTTGAGGAAGGACAGAGCTATGGCTACACCTTC CSVEEGQSYGYTF
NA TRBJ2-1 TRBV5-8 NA TGTGCCAGCAGCCCCCAGTACACTGAGCAGTTCTTC CASSPQYTEQFF
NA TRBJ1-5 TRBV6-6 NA TGTGCCAGCACCCAAGACGGACTTAGCAATCAGCCCCAGCATTTT CASTQDGLSNQPQHF
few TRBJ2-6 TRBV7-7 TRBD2 TGTGCTAGCAGCCCCGGGGGGAACGTCCTGACTTTC CASSPGGNVLTF
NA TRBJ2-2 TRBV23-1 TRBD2 TGCGCCAGCAGTCAACCGCCGGGACCAGCGGGGACCACCGGGGAGCTGTTTTTT CASSQPPGPAGTTGELFF
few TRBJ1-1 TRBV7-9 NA TGTGCCAGCAGCCTGCAACTTGAAGCTTTCTTT CASSLQLEAFF
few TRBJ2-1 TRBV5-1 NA TGCGCCAGCAACTCGAAGGACGACTCAAGACTATTCTCTTACAGTGAGCAGTTCTTC CASNSKDDSRLFSYSEQFF
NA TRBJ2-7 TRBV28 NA TGTGCCAGCAGCGAGAGGCGCCGATCCTACGAGCAGTACTTC CASSERRRSYEQYF
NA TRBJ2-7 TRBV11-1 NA TGTGCCAGCAGCTTAGGACAGAACTACGAGCAGTACTTC CASSLGQNYEQYF
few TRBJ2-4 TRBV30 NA TGTGCCTGGAGTTACGGAGGGAACATTCAGTACTTC CAWSYGGNIQYF
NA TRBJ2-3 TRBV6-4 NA TGTGCCAGCATCGAGAGGGCAGATACGCAGTATTTT CASIERADTQYF
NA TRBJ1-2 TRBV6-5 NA TGTGCCAGCAGTCAATCACACAGGGCGGGTGGCTACACCTTC CASSQSHRAGGYTF
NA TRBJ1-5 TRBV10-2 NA TGCGCCAGCGCAGAACCACCGAACCAGCCCCAGCATTTT CASAEPPNQPQHF
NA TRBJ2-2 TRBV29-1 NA TGCAGCGCCCGACGACCCGGCGGATGGGAGCTGTTTTTT CSARRPGGWELFF
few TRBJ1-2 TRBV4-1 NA TGCGCCAGCAGCCAACGGCTGCGACAGGACTATGGCTACACCTTC CASSQRLRQDYGYTF
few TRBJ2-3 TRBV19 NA TGTGCCAGTAGTGCGCGCCAGGGCGGACCAGATACGCAGTATTTT CASSARQGGPDTQYF
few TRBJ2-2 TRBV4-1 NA TGCGCCAGCAGCCATGACGGGGCCGGGGAGCTGTTTTTT CASSHDGAGELFF
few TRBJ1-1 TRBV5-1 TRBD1 TGCGCCAGCAAAGGGACAGCGAACACTGAAGCTTTCTTT CASKGTANTEAFF
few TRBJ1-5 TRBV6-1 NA TGTGCCAGCAAAAGGTCGGCCGGGAGCAATCAGCCCCAGCATTTT CASKRSAGSNQPQHF
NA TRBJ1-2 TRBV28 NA TGTGCCAGCAGTGGGGAAATACAGGTGGGCTACACCTTC CASSGEIQVGYTF
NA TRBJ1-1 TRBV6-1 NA TGTGCCAGCAGCGCAATCGGGGTAGCTTTCTTT CASSAIGVAFF
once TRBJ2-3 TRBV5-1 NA TGCGCCAGCAGCTTGGGGCACAGCACAGATACGCAGTATTTT CASSLGHSTDTQYF
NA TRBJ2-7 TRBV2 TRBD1 TGTGCCAGCAGTGTTGGGGACAGGGGGTCTTACGAGCAGTACTTC CASSVGDRGSYEQYF
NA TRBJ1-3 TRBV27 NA TGTGCCAGCAGTTCCAGGGCTGGAAACACCATATATTTT CASSSRAGNTIYF
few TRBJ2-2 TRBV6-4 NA TGTGCCAGCAGTGGGCAGGAAAACACCGGGGAGCTGTTTTTT CASSGQENTGELFF
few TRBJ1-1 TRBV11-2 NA TGTGCCAGCAGCTTAACGGTTTGGAACACTGAAGCTTTCTTT CASSLTVWNTEAFF
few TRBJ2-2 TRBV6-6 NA TGTGCCAGCAGTTCGAACGCGGGCTCAAACACCGGGGAGCTGTTTTTT CASSSNAGSNTGELFF
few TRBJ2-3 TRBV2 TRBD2 TGTGCCAGCAGCCAGCGGGAGTCCACAGATACGCAGTATTTT CASSQRESTDTQYF
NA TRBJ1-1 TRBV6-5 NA TGTGCCAGCAGTTACGGGCTGTTGGGCACTGAAGCTTTCTTT CASSYGLLGTEAFF
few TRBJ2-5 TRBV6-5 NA TGTGCCAGCAGCCTCCGAGAGACCCAGTACTTC CASSLRETQYF
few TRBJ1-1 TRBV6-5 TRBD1 TGTGCCAGCAGTCAAGGGGACAGCAACACTGAAGCTTTCTTT CASSQGDSNTEAFF
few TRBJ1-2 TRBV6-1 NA TGTGCCAGCAGGGGGTCCGCGGGCTATGGCTACACCTTC CASRGSAGYGYTF
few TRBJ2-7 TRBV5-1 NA TGCGCCAGCAGCGGGAGCGCGACTTCGACTGACGAGCAGTACTTC CASSGSATSTDEQYF